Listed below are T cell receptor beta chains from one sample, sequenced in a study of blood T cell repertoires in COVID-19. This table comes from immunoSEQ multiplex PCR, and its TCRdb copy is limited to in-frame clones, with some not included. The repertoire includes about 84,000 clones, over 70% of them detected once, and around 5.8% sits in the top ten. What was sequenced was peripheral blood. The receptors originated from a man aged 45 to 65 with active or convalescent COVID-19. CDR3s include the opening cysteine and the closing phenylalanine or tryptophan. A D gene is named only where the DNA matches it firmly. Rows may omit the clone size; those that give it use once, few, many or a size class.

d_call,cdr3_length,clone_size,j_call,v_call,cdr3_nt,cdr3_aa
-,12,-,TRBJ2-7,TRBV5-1,TGCGCCAGCAGTAGCGGAAACTACGAGCAGTACTTC,CASSSGNYEQYF
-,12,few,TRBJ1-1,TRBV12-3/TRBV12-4,TGTGCCAGCAGTTTAAGCCCACTCGAAGCTTTCTTT,CASSLSPLEAFF
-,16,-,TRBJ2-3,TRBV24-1,TGTGCCACCAGTGATTTGACAGGAAAAAGCACAGATACGCAGTATTTT,CATSDLTGKSTDTQYF
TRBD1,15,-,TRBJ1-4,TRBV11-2,TGTGCCAGCAGCTTCGGGACAGGAATTAATGAAAAACTGTTTTTT,CASSFGTGINEKLFF
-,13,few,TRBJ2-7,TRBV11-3,TGTGCCAGCAGCTTAGATTGGGACTCCGAGCAGTACTTC,CASSLDWDSEQYF
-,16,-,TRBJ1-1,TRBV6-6,TGTGCCAGCAGTCCTACCCTACAGCGAGGGGGCACTGAAGCTTTCTTT,CASSPTLQRGGTEAFF
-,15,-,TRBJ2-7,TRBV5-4,TGTGCCAGCAGCTTGGGTCTAGGAAGGACTAACGAGCAGTACTTC,CASSLGLGRTNEQYF
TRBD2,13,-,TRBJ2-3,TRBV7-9,TGTGCCAGCGGCCTCTCGGGGGGAGATACGCAGTATTTT,CASGLSGGDTQYF
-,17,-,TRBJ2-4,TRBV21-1,TGTGCCAGCAGCAAAAGTAAGAGGGGGCGCGAGGGAAACATTCAGTACTTC,CASSKSKRGREGNIQYF
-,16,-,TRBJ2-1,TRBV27,TGTGCCAGCAGTTTAGCTGCGGGGGCCCACTACAATGAGCAGTTCTTC,CASSLAAGAHYNEQFF
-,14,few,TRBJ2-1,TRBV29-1,TGCAGCGTTGGGCACGGGGGAGATTACAATGAGCAGTTCTTC,CSVGHGGDYNEQFF
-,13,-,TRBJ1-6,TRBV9,TGTGCCAGCAGCTTACCAGGGGTTTCACCCCTCCACTTT,CASSLPGVSPLHF
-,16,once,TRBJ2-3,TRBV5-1,TGCGCCAGCAGCTCAACTACCGGTGATGGCACAGATACGCAGTATTTT,CASSSTTGDGTDTQYF
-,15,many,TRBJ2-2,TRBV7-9,TGTGCCAGCAGCACCATAGGGGGATGGACCGGGGAGCTGTTTTTT,CASSTIGGWTGELFF
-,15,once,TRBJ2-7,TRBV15,TGTGCCACCAGCAGAGATGCGGGGTTTTTTAACGAGCAGTACTTC,CATSRDAGFFNEQYF
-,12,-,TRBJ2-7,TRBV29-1,TGCAGCGTTCAAAACAGGGTCGGCGAGCAGTACTTC,CSVQNRVGEQYF
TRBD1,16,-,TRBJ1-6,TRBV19,TGTGCCAGTAGTATACCTAGAGGGGACAGGGGATCACCCCTCCACTTT,CASSIPRGDRGSPLHF
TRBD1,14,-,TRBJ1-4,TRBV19,TGTGCCAGTAGCCCCGGGACAGGGCTTGAAAAACTGTTTTTT,CASSPGTGLEKLFF
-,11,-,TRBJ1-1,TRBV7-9,TGTGCCAGCAGCAGTACCCTCGGAGCTTTCTTT,CASSSTLGAFF
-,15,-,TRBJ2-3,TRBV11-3,TGTGCCAGCAGCTTAGTATCCGGTCAGGCAGATACGCAGTATTTT,CASSLVSGQADTQYF
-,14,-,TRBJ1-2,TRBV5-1,TGCGCCAGCAGCTTGGGGGACAACCCCTATGGCTACACCTTC,CASSLGDNPYGYTF
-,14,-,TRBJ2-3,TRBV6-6,TGTGCCAGCAGTTACGGAGGGGGGGAAGATACGCAGTATTTT,CASSYGGGEDTQYF
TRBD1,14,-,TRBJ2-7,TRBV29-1,TGCAGCGTTGATGAGGGACAGGGTACCTACGAGCAGTACTTC,CSVDEGQGTYEQYF
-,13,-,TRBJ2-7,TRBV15,TGTGCCACCAGCAGTATTGGAGTCTACGAGCAGTACTTC,CATSSIGVYEQYF
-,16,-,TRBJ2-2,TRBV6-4,TGTGCCAGCAGTGAAGGGGGGGGTACGCACACCGGGGAGCTGTTTTTT,CASSEGGGTHTGELFF
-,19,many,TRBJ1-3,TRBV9,TGTGCCAGCAGCGTAGCGGGACGGAGGGGTAGTGGGGCTGGAAACACCATATATTTT,CASSVAGRRGSGAGNTIYF
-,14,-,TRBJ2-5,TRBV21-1,TGTGCCAGCAGCAGCCAGGGGGGTCAAGAGACCCAGTACTTC,CASSSQGGQETQYF
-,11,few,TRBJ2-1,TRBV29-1,TGCAGCGTTCAACAGGGCAATGAGCAGTTCTTC,CSVQQGNEQFF
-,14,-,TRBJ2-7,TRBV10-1,TGCGCCAGCAGTGAGTCGGGCAGAGACTACGAGCAGTACTTC,CASSESGRDYEQYF
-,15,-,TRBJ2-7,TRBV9,TGTGCCAGCACCCTTGGGGCGGGGAGCTCCTACGAGCAGTACTTC,CASTLGAGSSYEQYF
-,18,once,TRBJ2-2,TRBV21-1,TGTGCCAGCGAAGGACAGGACGATCAACACCGAGGGACCGGGGAGCTGTTTTTT,CASEGQDDQHRGTGELFF
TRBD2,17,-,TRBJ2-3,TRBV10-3,TGTGCCATCAGTGGGCGAGGGACTAAGACCCACACAGATACGCAGTATTTT,CAISGRGTKTHTDTQYF
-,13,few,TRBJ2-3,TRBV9,TGTGCCAGCAGCGAACGACAGCAAGATACGCAGTATTTT,CASSERQQDTQYF
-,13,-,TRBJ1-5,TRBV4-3,TGCGCCAGCAGCCAGAGGGTGGGTCAGCCCCAGCATTTT,CASSQRVGQPQHF
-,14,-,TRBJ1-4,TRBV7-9,TGTGCCAGCAGCTTAGCAGCAGCGAATGAAAAACTGTTTTTT,CASSLAAANEKLFF
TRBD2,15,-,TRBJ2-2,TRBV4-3,TGCGCCAGCAGCCGAGCGGGGGGAAACACCGGGGAGCTGTTTTTT,CASSRAGGNTGELFF
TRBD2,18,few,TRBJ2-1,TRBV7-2,TGTGCCAGCAGCTCAGTCCCGGGACTAGCGGGGGGTCGGAATGAGCAGTTCTTC,CASSSVPGLAGGRNEQFF
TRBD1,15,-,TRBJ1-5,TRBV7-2,TGTGCCAGCAGCTTAGTGGGGACAGGGAATCAGCCCCAGCATTTT,CASSLVGTGNQPQHF